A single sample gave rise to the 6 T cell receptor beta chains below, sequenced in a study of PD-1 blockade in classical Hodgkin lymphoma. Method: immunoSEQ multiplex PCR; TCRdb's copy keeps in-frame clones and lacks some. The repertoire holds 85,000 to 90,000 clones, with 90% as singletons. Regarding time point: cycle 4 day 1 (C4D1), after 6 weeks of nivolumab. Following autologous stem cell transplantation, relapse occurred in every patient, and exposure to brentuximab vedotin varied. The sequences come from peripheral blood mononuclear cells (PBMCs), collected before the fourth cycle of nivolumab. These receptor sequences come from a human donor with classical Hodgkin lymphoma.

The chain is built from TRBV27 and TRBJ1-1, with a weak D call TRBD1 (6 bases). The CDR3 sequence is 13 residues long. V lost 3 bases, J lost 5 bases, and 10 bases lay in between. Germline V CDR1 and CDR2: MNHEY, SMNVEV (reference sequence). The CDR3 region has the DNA TGTGCCAGCAGTTTGACAGGTAGGACTGAAGCTTTCTTT. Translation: CASSLTGRTEAFF.

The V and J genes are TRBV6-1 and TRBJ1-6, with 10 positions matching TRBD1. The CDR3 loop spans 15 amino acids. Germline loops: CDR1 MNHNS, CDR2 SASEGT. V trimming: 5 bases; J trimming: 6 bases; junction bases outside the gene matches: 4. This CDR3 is CASSPRQGANSPLHF. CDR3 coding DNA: TGTGCCAGCAGTCCAAGACAGGGGGCTAATTCACCCCTCCACTTT.

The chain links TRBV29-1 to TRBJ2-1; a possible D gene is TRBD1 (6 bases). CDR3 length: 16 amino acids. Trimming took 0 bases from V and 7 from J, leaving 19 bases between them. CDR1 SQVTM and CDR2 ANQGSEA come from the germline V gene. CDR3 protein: CSVEDGGAQGLNEQFF. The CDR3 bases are TGCAGCGTTGAAGATGGGGGAGCACAGGGTTTGAATGAGCAGTTCTTC.

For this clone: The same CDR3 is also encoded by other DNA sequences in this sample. CDR3 amino acids: CASSVEDTQYF. DNA of the CDR3: TGTGCCAGCAGCGTAGAAGATACGCAGTATTTT. V gene TRBV5-6 combines with J gene TRBJ2-3; D is ambiguous. V lost 4 bases to trimming and J lost 5 bases, with 5 bases between them. The CDR3 spans 11 residues. CDR1 and CDR2 (germline): SGHDT, YYEEEE. The whole variable domain, filled in from reference TRBV5-6 and TRBJ2-3, reads DAGVTQSPTHLIKTRGQQVTLRCSPKSGHDTVSWYQQALGQGPQFIFQYYEEEERQRGNFPDRFSGHQFPNYSSELNVNALLLGDSALYLCASSVEDTQYFGPGTRLTVL.

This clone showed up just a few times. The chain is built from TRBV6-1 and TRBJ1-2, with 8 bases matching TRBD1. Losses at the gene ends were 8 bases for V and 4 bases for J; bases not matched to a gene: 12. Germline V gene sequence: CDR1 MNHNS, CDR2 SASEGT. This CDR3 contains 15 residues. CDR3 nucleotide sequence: TGTGCCAGCCTAAACCTGACAGGGGCCATCTATGGCTACACCTTC. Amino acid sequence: CASLNLTGAIYGYTF.

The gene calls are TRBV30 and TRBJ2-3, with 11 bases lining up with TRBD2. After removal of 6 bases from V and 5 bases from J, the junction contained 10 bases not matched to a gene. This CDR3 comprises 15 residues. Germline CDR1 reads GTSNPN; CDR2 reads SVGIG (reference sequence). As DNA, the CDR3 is TGTGCCTGTAATATCCCGGGACTAGCGGAAGATACGCAGTATTTT. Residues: CACNIPGLAEDTQYF.